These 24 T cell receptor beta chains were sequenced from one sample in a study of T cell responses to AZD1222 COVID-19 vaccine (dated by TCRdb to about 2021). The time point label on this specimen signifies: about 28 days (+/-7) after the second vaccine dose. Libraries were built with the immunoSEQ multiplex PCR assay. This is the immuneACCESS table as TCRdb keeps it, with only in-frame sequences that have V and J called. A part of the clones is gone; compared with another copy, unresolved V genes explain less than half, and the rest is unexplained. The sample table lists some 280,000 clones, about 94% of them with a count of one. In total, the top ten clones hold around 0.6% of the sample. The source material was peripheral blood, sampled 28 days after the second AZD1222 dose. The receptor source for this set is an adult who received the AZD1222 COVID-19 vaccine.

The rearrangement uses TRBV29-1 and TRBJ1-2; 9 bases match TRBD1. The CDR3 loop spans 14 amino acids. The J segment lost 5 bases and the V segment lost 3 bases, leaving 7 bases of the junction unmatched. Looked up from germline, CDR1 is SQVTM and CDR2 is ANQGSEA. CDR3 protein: CSVEGDRVGYGYTF. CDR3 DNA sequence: TGCAGCGTTGAGGGGGACAGGGTCGGGTATGGCTACACCTTC.

The CDR3 is CASSPGGMTGNTIYF. DNA of the CDR3: TGTGCCAGCAGTCCGGGGGGAATGACTGGAAACACCATATATTTT. V usage is TRBV6-5 and J usage is TRBJ1-3; D perhaps matches TRBD1 (5 bases). CDR1 and CDR2 (germline): MNHEY, SVGAGI. This CDR3 contains 15 residues. The V end lost 5 bases, the J end lost 2 bases, and 13 bases lay between the germline ends.

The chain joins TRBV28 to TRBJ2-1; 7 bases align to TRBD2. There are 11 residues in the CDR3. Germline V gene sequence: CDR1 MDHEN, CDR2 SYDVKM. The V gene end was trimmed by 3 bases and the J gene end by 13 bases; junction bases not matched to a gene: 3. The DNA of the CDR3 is TGTGCCAGCAGTTTTAGCGGGCCCCAGTTCTTC. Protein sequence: CASSFSGPQFF.

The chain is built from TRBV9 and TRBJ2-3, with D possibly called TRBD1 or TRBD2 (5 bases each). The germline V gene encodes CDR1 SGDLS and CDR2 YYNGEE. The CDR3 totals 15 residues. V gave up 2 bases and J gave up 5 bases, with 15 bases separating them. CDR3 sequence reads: CASSVSQGRGDTQYF. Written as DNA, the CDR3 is TGTGCCAGCAGCGTTAGTCAGGGACGGGGAGATACGCAGTATTTT.

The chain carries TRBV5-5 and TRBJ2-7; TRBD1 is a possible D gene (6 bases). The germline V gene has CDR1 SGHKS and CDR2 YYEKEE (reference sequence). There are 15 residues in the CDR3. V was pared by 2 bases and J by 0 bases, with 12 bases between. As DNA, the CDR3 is TGTGCCAGCAGCTTAGTAGGGGGTTTCTCCTACGAGCAGTACTTC. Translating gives CASSLVGGFSYEQYF.

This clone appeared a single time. The DNA of the CDR3 is TGTGCCAGCAGGCTCCAGGGGTCGGACACCGGGGAGCTGTTTTTT. It translates to CASRLQGSDTGELFF. The chain combines TRBV28 with TRBJ2-2; D is possibly TRBD1 (6 bases). CDR3 size: 15 residues. Germline CDR1 is MDHEN and CDR2 is SYDVKM. Trimming removed 6 bases from V and 3 bases from J, with 14 bases in between.

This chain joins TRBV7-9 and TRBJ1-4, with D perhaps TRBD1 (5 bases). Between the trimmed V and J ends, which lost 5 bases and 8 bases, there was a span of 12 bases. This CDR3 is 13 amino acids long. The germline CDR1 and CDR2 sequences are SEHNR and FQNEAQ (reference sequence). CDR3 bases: TGTGCCAGCAGCCCAGGGTTTGGCGAAAAACTGTTTTTT. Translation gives CASSPGFGEKLFF.

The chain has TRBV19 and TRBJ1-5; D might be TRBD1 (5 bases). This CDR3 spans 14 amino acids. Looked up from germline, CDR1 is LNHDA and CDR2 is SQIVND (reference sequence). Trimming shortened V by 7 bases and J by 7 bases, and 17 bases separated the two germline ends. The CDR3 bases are TGTGCCAGTAAGAACTCCGGGACCAACCAGCCCCAGCATTTT. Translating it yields CASKNSGTNQPQHF.

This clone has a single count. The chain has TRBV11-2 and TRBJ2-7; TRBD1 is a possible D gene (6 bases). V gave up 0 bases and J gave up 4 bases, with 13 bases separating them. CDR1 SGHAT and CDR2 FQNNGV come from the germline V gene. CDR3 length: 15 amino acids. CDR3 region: CASSLDRGSGYEQYF. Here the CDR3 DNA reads TGTGCCAGCAGCTTAGATAGGGGGTCTGGTTACGAGCAGTACTTC. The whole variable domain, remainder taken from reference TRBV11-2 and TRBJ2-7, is EAGVAQSPRYKIIEKRQSVAFWCNPISGHATLYWYQQILGQGPKLLIQFQNNGVVDDSQLPKDRFSAERLKGVDSTLKIQPAKLEDSAVYLCASSLDRGSGYEQYFGPGTRLTVT.

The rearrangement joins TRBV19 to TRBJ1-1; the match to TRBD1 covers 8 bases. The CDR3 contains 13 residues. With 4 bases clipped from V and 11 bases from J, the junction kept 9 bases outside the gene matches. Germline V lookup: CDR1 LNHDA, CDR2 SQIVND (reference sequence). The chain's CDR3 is CASSTDRVSAAFF. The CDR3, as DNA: TGTGCCAGTAGTACGGACAGGGTGAGTGCTGCTTTCTTT.

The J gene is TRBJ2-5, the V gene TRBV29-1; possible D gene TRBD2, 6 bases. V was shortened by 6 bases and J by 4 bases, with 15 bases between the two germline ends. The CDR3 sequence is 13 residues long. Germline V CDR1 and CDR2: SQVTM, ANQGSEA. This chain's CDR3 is CSVGYGGGETQYF. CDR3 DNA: TGCAGCGTGGGTTACGGGGGAGGAGAGACCCAGTACTTC.

CDR3 in DNA: TGTGCCAGCAGCTTAGCCGGAGTGGGGTATGGCTACACCTTC. Its translation: CASSLAGVGYGYTF. The chain joins TRBV7-8 to TRBJ1-2; D is unresolved. The CDR3 length is 14 residues. Germline V gives CDR1 SGHVS, CDR2 FQNEAQ. Trimming removed 0 bases from V and 5 bases from J, with 10 bases in between.

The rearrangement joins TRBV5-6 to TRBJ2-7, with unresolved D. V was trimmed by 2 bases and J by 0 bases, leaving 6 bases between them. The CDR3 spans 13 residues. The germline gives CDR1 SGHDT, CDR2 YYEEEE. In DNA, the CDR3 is TGTGCCAGCAGCTTTTCCAGCTCCTACGAGCAGTACTTC. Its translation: CASSFSSSYEQYF.

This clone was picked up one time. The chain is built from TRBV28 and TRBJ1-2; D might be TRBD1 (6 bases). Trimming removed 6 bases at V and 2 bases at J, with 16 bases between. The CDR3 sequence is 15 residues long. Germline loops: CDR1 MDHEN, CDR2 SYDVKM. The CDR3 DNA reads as TGTGCCAGCAGCGGCCGAAAAGGGGGGAACTATGGCTACACCTTC. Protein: CASSGRKGGNYGYTF.

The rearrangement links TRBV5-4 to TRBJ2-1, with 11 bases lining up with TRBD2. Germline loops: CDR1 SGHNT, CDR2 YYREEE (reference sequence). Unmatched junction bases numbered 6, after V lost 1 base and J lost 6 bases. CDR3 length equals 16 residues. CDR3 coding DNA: TGTGCCAGCAGCTTGAGTTTAGCGGGAGGGTTCAATGAGCAGTTCTTC. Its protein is CASSLSLAGGFNEQFF. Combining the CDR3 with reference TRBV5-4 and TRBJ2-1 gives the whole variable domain ETGVTQSPTHLIKTRGQQVTLRCSSQSGHNTVSWYQQALGQGPQFIFQYYREEENGRGNFPPRFSGLQFPNYSSELNVNALELDDSALYLCASSLSLAGGFNEQFFGPGTRLTVL.

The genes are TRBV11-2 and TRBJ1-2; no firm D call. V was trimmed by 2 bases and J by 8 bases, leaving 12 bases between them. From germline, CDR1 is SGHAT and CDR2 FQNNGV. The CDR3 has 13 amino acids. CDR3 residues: CASSLQALPGYTF. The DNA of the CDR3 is TGTGCCAGCAGCTTACAGGCCCTCCCGGGCTACACCTTC.

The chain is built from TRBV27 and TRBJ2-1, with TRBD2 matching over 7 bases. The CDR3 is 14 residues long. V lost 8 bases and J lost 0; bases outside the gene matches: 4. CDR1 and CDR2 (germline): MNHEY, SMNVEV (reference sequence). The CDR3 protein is CASGGGSSYNEQFF. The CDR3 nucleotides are TGTGCCAGCGGGGGGGGGAGCTCCTACAATGAGCAGTTCTTC.

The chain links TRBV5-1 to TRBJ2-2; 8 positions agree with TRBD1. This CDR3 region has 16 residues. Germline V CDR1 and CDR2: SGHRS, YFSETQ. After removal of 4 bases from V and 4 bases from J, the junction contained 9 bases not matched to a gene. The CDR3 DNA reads TGCGCCAGCAGCCCCCGGACAGGGCAACTCACCGGGGAGCTGTTTTTT. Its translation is CASSPRTGQLTGELFF.

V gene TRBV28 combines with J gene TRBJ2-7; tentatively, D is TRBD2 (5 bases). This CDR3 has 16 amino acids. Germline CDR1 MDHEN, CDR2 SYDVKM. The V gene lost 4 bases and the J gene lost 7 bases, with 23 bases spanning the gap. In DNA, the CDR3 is TGTGCCAGCAGTTCTCCTAGTGGGAGCCGATTAGGGGAGCAGTACTTC. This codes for CASSSPSGSRLGEQYF.

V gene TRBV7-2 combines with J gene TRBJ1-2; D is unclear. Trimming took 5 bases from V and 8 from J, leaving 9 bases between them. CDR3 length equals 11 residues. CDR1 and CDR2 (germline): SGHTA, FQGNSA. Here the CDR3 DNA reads TGTGCCAGCAGCGTCGGCCTCGGCTACACCTTC. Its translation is CASSVGLGYTF.

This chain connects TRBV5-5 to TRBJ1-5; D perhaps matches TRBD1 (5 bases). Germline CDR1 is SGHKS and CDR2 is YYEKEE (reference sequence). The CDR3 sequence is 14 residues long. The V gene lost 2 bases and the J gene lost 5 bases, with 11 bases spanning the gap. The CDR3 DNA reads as TGTGCCAGCAGCTTTTCCCGGGACCATCAGCCCCAGCATTTT. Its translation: CASSFSRDHQPQHF.

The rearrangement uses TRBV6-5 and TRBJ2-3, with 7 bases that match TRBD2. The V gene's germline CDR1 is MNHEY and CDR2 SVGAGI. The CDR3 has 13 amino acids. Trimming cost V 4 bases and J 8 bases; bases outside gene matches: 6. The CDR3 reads CASSFVREGTQYF. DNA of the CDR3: TGTGCCAGCAGTTTCGTCAGGGAGGGTACGCAGTATTTT.

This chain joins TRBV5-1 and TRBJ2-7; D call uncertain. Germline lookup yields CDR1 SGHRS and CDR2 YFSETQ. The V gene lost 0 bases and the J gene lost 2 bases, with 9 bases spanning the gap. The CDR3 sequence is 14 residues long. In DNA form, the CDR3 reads TGCGCCAGCAGCTTGGGAACTCAACCCTACGAGCAGTACTTC. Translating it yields CASSLGTQPYEQYF.

This chain's CDR3 is CASSLRSGYEQYF. DNA for the CDR3: TGTGCCAGCAGTTTAAGAAGTGGGTACGAGCAGTACTTC. The chain joins TRBV2 to TRBJ2-7; D is ambiguous. Trimming removed 5 bases at V and 4 bases at J, with 12 bases between. The V gene's germline CDR1 is SNHLY and CDR2 FYNNEI. This CDR3 has 13 amino acids. Combining the CDR3 with reference TRBV2 and TRBJ2-7 gives the whole variable domain EPEVTQTPSHQVTQMGQEVILRCVPISNHLYFYWYRQILGQKVEFLVSFYNNEISEKSEIFDDQFSVERPDGSNFTLKIRSTKLEDSAMYFCASSLRSGYEQYFGPGTRLTVT.